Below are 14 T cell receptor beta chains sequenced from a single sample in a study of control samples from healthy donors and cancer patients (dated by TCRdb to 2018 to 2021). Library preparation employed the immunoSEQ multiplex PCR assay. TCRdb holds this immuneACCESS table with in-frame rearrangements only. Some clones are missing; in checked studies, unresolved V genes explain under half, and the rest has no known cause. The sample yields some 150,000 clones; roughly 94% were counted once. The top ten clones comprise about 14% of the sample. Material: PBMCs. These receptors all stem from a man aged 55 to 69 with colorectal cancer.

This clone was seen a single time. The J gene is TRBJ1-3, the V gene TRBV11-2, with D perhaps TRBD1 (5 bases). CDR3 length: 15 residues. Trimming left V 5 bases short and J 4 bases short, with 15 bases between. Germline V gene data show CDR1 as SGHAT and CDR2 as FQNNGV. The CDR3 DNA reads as TGTGCCAGCAGCCGGGGGGGGATGGGAGGAAACACCATATATTTT. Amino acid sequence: CASSRGGMGGNTIYF. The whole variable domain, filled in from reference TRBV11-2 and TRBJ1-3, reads EAGVAQSPRYKIIEKRQSVAFWCNPISGHATLYWYQQILGQGPKLLIQFQNNGVVDDSQLPKDRFSAERLKGVDSTLKIQPAKLEDSAVYLCASSRGGMGGNTIYFGEGSWLTVV.

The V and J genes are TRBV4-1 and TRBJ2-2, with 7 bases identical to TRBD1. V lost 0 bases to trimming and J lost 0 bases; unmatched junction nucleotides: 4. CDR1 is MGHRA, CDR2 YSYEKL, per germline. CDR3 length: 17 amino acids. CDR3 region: CASSQDLGTANTGELFF. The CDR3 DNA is TGCGCCAGCAGCCAAGATCTAGGGACAGCGAACACCGGGGAGCTGTTTTTT.

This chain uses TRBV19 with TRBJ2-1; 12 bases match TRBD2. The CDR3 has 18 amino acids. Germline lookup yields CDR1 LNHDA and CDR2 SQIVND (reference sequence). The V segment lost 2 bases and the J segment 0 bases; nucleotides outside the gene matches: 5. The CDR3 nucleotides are TGTGCCAGTAGTATATGGGCTAGCGGGGGGGCCTCCTACAATGAGCAGTTCTTC. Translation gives CASSIWASGGASYNEQFF.

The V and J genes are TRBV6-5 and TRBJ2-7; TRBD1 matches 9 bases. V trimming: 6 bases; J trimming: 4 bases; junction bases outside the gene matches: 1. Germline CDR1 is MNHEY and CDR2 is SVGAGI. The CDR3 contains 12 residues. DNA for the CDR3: TGTGCCAGCAGCGGACAGGGGTACGAGCAGTACTTC. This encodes CASSGQGYEQYF.

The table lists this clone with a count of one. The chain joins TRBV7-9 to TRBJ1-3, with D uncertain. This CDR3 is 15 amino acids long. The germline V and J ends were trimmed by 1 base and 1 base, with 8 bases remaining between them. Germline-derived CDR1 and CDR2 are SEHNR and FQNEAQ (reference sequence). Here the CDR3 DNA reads TGTGCCAGCAGCTTAGATGGCAGTTCTGGAAACACCATATATTTT. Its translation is CASSLDGSSGNTIYF.

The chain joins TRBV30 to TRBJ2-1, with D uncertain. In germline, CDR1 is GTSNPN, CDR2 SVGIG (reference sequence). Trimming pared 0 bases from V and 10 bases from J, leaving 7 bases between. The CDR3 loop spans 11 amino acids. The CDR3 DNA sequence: TGTGCCTGGAGTGTGCCCGGGGAGCAGTTCTTC. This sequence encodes CAWSVPGEQFF.

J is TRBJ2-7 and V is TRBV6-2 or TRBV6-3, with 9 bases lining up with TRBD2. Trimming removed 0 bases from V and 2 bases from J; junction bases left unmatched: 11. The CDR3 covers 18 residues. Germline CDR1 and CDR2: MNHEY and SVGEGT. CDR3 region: CASSYSTRVAGDAYEQYF. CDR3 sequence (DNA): TGTGCCAGCAGTTACTCGACTCGGGTAGCGGGGGACGCCTACGAGCAGTACTTC.

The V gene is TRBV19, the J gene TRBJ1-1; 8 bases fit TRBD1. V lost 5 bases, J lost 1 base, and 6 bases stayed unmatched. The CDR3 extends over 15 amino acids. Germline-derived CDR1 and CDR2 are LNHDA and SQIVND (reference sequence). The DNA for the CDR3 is TGTGCCAGTAGTGAACGACAGGGGACGAACACTGAAGCTTTCTTT. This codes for CASSERQGTNTEAFF.

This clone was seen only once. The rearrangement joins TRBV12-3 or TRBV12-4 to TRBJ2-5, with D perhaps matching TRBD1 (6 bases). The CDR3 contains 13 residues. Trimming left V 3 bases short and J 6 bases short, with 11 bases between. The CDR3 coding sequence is TGTGCCAGCAGTTTTCAGGGGCTGAAGACCCAGTACTTC. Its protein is CASSFQGLKTQYF.

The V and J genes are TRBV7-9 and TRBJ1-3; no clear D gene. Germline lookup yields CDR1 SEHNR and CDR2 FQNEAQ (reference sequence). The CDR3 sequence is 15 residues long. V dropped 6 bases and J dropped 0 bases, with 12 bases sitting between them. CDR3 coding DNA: TGTGCCAGCAGTCTCCCTTTTAACTCTGGAAACACCATATATTTT. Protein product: CASSLPFNSGNTIYF.

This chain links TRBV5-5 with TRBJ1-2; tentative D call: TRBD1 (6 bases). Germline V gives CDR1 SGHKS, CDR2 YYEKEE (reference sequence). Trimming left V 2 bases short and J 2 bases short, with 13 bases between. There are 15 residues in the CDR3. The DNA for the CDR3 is TGTGCCAGCAGCTTCCATCGACAGGACAACTATGGCTACACCTTC. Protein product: CASSFHRQDNYGYTF.

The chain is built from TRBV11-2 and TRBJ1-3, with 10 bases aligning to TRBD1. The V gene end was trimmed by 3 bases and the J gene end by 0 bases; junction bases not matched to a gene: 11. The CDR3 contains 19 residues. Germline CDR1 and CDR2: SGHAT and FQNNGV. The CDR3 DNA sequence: TGTGCCAGCAGCTTCTCGACAGGGGGCCTCATCTCCTCTGGAAACACCATATATTTT. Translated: CASSFSTGGLISSGNTIYF.

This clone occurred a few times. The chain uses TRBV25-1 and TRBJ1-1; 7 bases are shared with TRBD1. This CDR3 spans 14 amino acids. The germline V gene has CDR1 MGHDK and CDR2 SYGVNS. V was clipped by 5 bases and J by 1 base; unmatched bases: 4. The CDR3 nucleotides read TGTGCCAGCAGTCACAGGGGATCGAACACTGAAGCTTTCTTT. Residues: CASSHRGSNTEAFF.

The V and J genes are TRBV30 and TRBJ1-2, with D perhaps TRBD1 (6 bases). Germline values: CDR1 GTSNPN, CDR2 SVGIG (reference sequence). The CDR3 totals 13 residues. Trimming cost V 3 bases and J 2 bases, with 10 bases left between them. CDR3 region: CAWSGGPNYGYTF. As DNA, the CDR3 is TGTGCCTGGAGCGGGGGGCCGAACTATGGCTACACCTTC.